This TCR beta chain was documented in a study of Graves' ophthalmopathy and Graves' hyperthyroidism. Study-level points and caveats: Using 13 signatures, a model distinguished ophthalmopathy from stable hyperthyroidism, reaching about 89% sensitivity and 81.08% specificity.

TCR beta CDR3 regions were amplified from RNA transcripts. An initial RT-PCR round employing HTBI primers preceded a second-round multiplex PCR. Via MiXCR, TCRdb re-called the multiplex PCR reads, giving one row per CDR3 protein. The sample has about 1.2 million distinct CDR3 sequences, 36% seen once. The CDR3 loop spans 13 amino acids. The V gene's germline CDR1 is LNHNV and CDR2 YYDKDF (reference sequence). The V end lost 4 bases, the J end lost 6 bases, and 10 bases lay between the germline ends. With respect to this clonotype: Its cognate antigen is unknown.

The V and J genes are TRBV15 and TRBJ2-1; a possible D gene is TRBD2 (6 bases). This clonotype was sampled from an adult man with Graves' hyperthyroidism. The sequenced sample was peripheral blood or thyroid tissue (not recorded which). The chain's CDR3 is CATSKMGGNEQFF. In DNA form, the CDR3 reads TGTGCCACCAGCAAGATGGGAGGCAATGAGCAGTTCTTC.